In its sample, the clone carrying this TCR beta chain was seen once. As for treatment: oral pan-JAK inhibitor, 5-10 mg twice daily. These data belong to a study of CD8+ T cells in alopecia areata. Investigators isolated RNA and reverse transcribed it into cDNA to act as the sequencing template. Repertoires were generated with immunoSEQ multiplex PCR, while TCRdb's copy carries only in-frame clones and drops some. The sample includes about 120,000 clones, 53% of them seen just once. CDR1 and CDR2 from the germline V gene are SEHNR and FQNEAQ (reference sequence). V lost 1 base, J lost 2 bases, and 2 bases stayed unmatched. This CDR3 region has 15 residues.

Here the sequenced sample was CD4+ T cells sorted from blood, taken at week 4, from a patient treated with tofacitinib. The sequence came from a human donor with alopecia areata. V usage is TRBV7-9 and J usage is TRBJ1-2, with 9 bases matching TRBD1. CDR3 amino acids: CASSLGTGENYGYTF. In DNA, the CDR3 is TGTGCCAGCAGCTTAGGGACAGGGGAGAACTATGGCTACACCTTC. The complete variable domain, with remaining parts taken from reference TRBV7-9 and TRBJ1-2, reads DTGVSQNPRHKITKRGQNVTFRCDPISEHNRLYWYRQTLGQGPEFLTYFQNEAQLEKSRLLSDRFSAERPKGSFSTLEIQRTEQGDSAMYLCASSLGTGENYGYTFGSGTRLTVV.